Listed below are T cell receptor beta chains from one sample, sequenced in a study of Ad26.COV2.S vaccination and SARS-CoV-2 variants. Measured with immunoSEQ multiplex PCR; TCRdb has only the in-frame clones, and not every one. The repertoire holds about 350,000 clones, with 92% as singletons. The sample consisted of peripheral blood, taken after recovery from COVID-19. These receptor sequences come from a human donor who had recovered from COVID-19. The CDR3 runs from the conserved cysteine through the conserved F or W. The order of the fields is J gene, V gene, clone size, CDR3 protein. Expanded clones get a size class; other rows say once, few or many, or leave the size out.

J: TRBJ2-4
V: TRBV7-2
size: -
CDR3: CASSLSGGLGAKNIQYF

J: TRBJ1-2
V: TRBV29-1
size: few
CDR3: CSVEASGTWGYTF

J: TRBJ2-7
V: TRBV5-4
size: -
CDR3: CASSLPEDPYEQYF

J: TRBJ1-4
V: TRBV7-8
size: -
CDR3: CASSSYRGANEKLFF

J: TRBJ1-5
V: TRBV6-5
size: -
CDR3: CASMFSSNQPQHF

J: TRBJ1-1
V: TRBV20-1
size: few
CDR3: CSASPGKNTEAFF

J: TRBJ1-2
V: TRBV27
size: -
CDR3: CATADGNYGYTF

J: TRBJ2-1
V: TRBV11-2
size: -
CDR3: CASSFSPLHNEQFF

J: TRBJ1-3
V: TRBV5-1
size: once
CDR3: CASSLVGAANSGNTIYF

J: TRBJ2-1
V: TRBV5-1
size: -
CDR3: CASSIRVSGGANNEQFF

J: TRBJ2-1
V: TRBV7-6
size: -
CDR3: CASSLGGGAVWEQFF

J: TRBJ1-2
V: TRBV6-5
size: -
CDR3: CASSMGRSFRGYTF

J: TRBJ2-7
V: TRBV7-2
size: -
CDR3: CASSSQTLVNDEQYF

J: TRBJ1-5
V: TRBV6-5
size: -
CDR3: CASRLEGNQPQHF

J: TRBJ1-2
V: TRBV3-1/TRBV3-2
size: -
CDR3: CASSQEMPGGGYGYTF

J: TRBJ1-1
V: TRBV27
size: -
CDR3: CASSLGRGGPEAFF

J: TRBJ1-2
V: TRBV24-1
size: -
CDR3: CATSDPTGVYGYTF

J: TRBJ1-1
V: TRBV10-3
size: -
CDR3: CAVKGAWDTEAFF

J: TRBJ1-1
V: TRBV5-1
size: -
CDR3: CASSLAGKPLGEAFF

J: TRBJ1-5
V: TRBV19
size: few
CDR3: CASSIRGRNQPQHF

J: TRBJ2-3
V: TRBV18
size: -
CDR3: CASSPGQGGDTQYF

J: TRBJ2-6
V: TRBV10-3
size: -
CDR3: CAISERGRVLPGANVLTF

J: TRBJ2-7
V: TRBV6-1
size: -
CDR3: CASSDIGTGGYEQYF

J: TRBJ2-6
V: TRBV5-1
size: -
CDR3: CASSQSGFSGANVLTF

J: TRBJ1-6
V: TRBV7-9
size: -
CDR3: CASSLGQVTSPLHF

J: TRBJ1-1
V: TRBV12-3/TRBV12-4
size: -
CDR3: CASGRTGFTEAFF

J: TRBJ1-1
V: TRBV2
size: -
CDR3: CASGVYTEAFF

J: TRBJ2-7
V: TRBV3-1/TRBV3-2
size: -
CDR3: CASSQYRDRGYEQYF

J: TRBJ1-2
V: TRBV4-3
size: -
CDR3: CASSQGGYDGYTF

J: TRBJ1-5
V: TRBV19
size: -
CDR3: CASSLQGVGNQPQHF

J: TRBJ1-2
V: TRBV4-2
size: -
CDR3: CASSQGDYGYTF

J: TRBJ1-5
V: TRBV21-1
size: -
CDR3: CASSKTRDSNQPQHF

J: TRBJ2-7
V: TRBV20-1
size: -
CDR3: CSASLPAGMRGEQYF

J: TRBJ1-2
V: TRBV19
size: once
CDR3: CASSIGRRAYGYTF

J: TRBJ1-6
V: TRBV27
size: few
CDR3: CASRNDLNSPLHF

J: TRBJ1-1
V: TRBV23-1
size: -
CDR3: CASSQVTYRKFRVCQAFF

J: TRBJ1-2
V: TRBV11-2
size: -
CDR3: CATNGGVPGYTF

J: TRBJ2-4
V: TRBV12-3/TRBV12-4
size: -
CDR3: CASSFGNTDIQYF

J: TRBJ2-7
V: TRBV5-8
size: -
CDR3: CASSFLDSDYEQYF

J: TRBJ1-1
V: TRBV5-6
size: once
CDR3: CASSLARGTDEAFF

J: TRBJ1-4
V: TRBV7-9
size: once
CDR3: CASSPQGGGEKLFF

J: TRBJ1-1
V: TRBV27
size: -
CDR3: CASSLWAEGEAFF

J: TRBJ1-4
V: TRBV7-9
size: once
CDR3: CASSLTGGGEKLFF

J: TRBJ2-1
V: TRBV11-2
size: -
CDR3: CASSFGGQNEQFF

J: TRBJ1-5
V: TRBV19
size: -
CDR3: CASSSWDSYSNQPQHF

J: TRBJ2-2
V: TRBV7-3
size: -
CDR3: CASRPGQPNTGELFF

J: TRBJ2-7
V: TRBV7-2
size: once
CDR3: CASSFSRGSYEQYF

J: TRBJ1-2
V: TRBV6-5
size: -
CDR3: CASSPWDGQGHGYTF

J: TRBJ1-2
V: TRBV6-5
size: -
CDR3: CASSGRGAINYGYTF

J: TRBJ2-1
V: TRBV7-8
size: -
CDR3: CASSLRVPRSSYNEQFF

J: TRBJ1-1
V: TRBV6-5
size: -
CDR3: CASKQGTRTEAFF

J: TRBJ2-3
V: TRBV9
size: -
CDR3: CASSPQRGSTDTQYF

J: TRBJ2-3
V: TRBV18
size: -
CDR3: CASSRLAGGTDTQYF

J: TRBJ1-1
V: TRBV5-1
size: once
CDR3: CASSVGTAEAFF

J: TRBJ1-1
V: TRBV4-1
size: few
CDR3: CASSQVQGGGTEAFF

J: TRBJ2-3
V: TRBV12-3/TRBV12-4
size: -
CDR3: CASSPNRVKQYF

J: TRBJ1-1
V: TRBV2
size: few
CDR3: CASSQSDEAFF